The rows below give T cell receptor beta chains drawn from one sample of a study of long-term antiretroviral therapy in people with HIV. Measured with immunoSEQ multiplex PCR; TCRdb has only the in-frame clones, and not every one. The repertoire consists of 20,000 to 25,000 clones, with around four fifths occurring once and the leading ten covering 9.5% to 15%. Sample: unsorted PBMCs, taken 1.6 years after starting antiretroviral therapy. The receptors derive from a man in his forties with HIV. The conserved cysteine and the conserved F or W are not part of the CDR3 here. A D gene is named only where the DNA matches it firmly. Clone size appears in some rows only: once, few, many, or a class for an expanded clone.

ASSLAQGFTDTQY,TRBJ2-3,.,TRBD1,TRBV5-1
ASSLASSGFSHEQY,.,.,TRBD2,TRBV5-6
ASSYSRAGATYEQY,TRBJ2-7,.,.,TRBV6-5
ASSGQGRSNQPQH,TRBJ1-5,.,TRBD1,TRBV2
ASSLARGGYGYT,TRBJ1-2,.,.,TRBV5-5
ASSGTESGNTIY,TRBJ1-3,.,.,TRBV9
ASSLSSRGPLLGYGYT,TRBJ1-2,once,TRBD1,TRBV27
SGRAVGTGPGNGYT,TRBJ1-2,.,TRBD1,TRBV29-1
ASSRGGDSYEQY,TRBJ2-7,.,.,TRBV5-5
ASSYSFPNYGYT,TRBJ1-2,few,.,TRBV6-6
ASSYSRQNTEAF,TRBJ1-1,.,.,TRBV6-6
ASSLYMGANYGYT,TRBJ1-2,.,.,TRBV27
ASSFNRQDSEAF,TRBJ1-1,.,.,TRBV28
ASSLAASGGATDTQY,TRBJ2-3,.,TRBD2,TRBV5-1
ASLRVGGEIYEQY,TRBJ2-7,few,.,TRBV6-1
ASSQGQGYNTGELF,TRBJ2-2,few,TRBD1,TRBV4-2
ASSLRVERTAYNEQF,TRBJ2-1,.,.,TRBV11-1
ASSRPGLPYNEQF,TRBJ2-1,.,TRBD2,TRBV7-9
ASSPRQREGVTDTQY,TRBJ2-3,.,TRBD2,TRBV14
ASRKSPETGAGNTIY,TRBJ1-3,.,TRBD1,TRBV5-1
ASSVQGSSGTYEQY,TRBJ2-7,.,.,TRBV5-1
ATLHYEQY,TRBJ2-7,.,.,TRBV10-3
ASSYGQGAPYEQY,TRBJ2-7,.,TRBD1,TRBV6-5
ASSMSGTYEQY,TRBJ2-7,once,.,TRBV10-2
VRILPGVAPEAF,TRBJ1-1,.,.,TRBV7-5